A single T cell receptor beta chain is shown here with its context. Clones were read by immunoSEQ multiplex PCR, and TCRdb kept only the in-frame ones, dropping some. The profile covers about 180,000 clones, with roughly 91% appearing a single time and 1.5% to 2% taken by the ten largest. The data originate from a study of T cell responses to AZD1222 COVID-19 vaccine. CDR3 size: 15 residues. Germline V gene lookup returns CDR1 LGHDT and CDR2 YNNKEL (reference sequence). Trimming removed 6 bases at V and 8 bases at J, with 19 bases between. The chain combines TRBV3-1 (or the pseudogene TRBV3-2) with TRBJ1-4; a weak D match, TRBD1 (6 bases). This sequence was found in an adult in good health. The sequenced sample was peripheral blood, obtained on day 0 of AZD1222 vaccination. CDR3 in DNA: TGTGCCAGCAGTCAACAGGGTAACGGATACGAAAAACTGTTTTTT. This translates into CASSQQGNGYEKLFF.